This TCR beta chain was captured by sequencing in a study of blood T cells in healthy people across ages. Across the whole study: Every two T cells gave about one barcoded beta molecule via template switching.

Note on this clonotype: Its target is not known.

Through a sample-barcoded 5' primer and a J-beta primer mix, a second PCR was run for roughly 6 to 12 cycles. TCRdb reprocessed the 5' RACE reads via MiXCR and lists one record per CDR3 protein. The sample consists of under 700,000 distinct CDR3 sequences, approximately 25% of them appearing once. Trimming left V 6 bases short and J 2 bases short, with 12 bases between. The CDR3 is 14 residues long. Germline-derived CDR1 and CDR2 are SGHVS and FNYEAQ. General study findings and limits: In long-lived donors, naive CD4+ cell counts and diversity exceeded those of aged donors.

Isolation of PBMCs gave at least 7 million cells per sample. This sample also belongs to another study, concerning T cells of mothers and their children.

The sequence was obtained from a boy under 18 in good health. The sequenced sample consisted of blood. The chain uses TRBV7-6 and TRBJ2-3; D gene uncertain. CDR3 in amino acids: CASRKLLTTDTQYF. CDR3 DNA sequence: TGTGCCAGCAGAAAGCTTCTTACCACAGATACGCAGTATTTT.